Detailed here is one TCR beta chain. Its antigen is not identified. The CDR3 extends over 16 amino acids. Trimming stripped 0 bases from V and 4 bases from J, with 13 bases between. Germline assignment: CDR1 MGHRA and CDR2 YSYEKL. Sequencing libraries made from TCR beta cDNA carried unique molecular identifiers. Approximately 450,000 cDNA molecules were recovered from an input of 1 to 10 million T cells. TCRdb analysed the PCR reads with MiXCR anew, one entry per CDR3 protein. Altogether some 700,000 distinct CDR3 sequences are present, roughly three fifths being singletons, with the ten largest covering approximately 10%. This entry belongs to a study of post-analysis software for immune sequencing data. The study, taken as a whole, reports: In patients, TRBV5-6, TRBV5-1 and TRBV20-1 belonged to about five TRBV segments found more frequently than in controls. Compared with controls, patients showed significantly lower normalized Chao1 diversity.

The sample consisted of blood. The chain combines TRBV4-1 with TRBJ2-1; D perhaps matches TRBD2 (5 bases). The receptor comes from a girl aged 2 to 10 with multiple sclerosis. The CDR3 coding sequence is TGCGCCAGCAGCCAAGATACCAGCGGAGCTTACAATGAGCAGTTCTTC. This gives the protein CASSQDTSGAYNEQFF.